One sample yielded the 15 T cell receptor beta chains listed below, sequenced in a study of T-cell memory formation after mild COVID-19. TCRdb passed the 5' RACE reads through MiXCR, listing each CDR3 protein once. The profile covers 350,000 to 500,000 distinct CDR3 sequences, with 20% to 30% appearing a single time and approximately 14% taken by the ten largest. Source material: PBMCs or a T cell subset sorted from them (not recorded which). The receptors here all came from an adult woman who had mild COVID-19 (a few samples of this study predate the infection). Cell type and time point are not known.

CDR3 DNA sequence: TGCAGTGCTAGAAATAGCGGGGGTATGGATACGCAGTATTTT. Its protein product is CSARNSGGMDTQYF. The chain uses TRBV20-1 and TRBJ2-3; TRBD2 agrees at 9 bases. Germline CDR1 DFQATT, CDR2 SNEGSKA (reference sequence). V gave up 2 bases and J gave up 6 bases; unmatched junction bases: 6. This CDR3 spans 14 amino acids.

This clonotype was recorded at least ten times. The chain has TRBV30 and TRBJ2-7; D gene ambiguous. Trimming took 3 bases from V and 1 from J, leaving 16 bases between them. Germline V gene sequence: CDR1 GTSNPN, CDR2 SVGIG (reference sequence). This CDR3 spans 15 amino acids. DNA for the CDR3: TGTGCCTGGAGCCGCACGTCTTTCCGGTCCTACGAGCAGTACTTC. It codes for CAWSRTSFRSYEQYF. Supplemented by reference TRBV30 and TRBJ2-7, the full variable domain reads SQTIHQWPATLVQPVGSPLSLECTVEGTSNPNLYWYRQAAGRGLQLLFYSVGIGQISSEVPQNLSASRPQDRQFILSSKKLLLSDSGFYLCAWSRTSFRSYEQYFGPGTRLTVT.

This clonotype turned up a few times. The V gene is TRBV4-2, the J gene TRBJ2-7, with D possibly being TRBD2 (6 bases). V lost 1 base and J 0 bases, leaving 13 bases between the germline ends. This CDR3 comprises 16 residues. CDR1 is LGHNA, CDR2 YNFKEQ, per germline. The CDR3 sequence: CASSQGFRGSSYEQYF. CDR3 DNA sequence: TGTGCCAGCAGCCAAGGATTTCGGGGGAGCTCCTACGAGCAGTACTTC.

This chain links TRBV4-3 with TRBJ2-1; 8 nucleotides match TRBD2. V gave up 1 base and J gave up 2 bases; unmatched junction bases: 13. The V gene's germline CDR1 is LGHNA and CDR2 YSLEER. The CDR3 is 19 amino acids. The CDR3 DNA reads as TGCGCCAGCAGCCAAGTTGGCCTAGCGGGCATGATCACCTACAATGAGCAGTTCTTC. Protein: CASSQVGLAGMITYNEQFF.

This clonotype was recorded a few times. This chain joins TRBV5-1 and TRBJ2-3, with 7 bases identical to TRBD1. This CDR3 has 15 residues. Unmatched junction bases numbered 6, after V lost 3 bases and J lost 2 bases. Germline V gene sequence: CDR1 SGHRS, CDR2 YFSETQ. This CDR3 is CASSSPGTVTDTQYF. CDR3 bases: TGCGCCAGCAGCTCCCCCGGGACAGTCACAGATACGCAGTATTTT. Combining the CDR3 with reference TRBV5-1 and TRBJ2-3 gives the whole variable domain KAGVTQTPRYLIKTRGQQVTLSCSPISGHRSVSWYQQTPGQGLQFLFEYFSETQRNKGNFPGRFSGRQFSNSRSEMNVSTLELGDSALYLCASSSPGTVTDTQYFGPGTRLTVL.

V and J are TRBV15 and TRBJ2-1; D call uncertain. Trimming cost V 3 bases and J 7 bases, with 13 bases left between them. The CDR3 loop spans 14 amino acids. Germline CDR1 LNHNV, CDR2 YYDKDF (reference sequence). CDR3 sequence (DNA): TGTGCCACCAGCAGTGGGTCAGGTTCAAATGAGCAGTTCTTC. Amino acids: CATSSGSGSNEQFF.

This clonotype came up a few times. V is TRBV27 and J is TRBJ2-7; no clear D gene. Trimming cost V 2 bases and J 4 bases, with 12 bases left between them. The CDR3 is 14 amino acids. CDR1 is MNHEY and CDR2 is SMNVEV in the germline V gene (reference sequence). The CDR3 DNA sequence: TGTGCCAGCAGTTTAGGGAAAGGTTGGTACGAGCAGTACTTC. Its protein is CASSLGKGWYEQYF.

This clonotype turned up a few times. The chain links TRBV25-1 to TRBJ2-1; D gene ambiguous. Per germline, CDR1 MGHDK and CDR2 SYGVNS. V gave up 0 bases and J gave up 8 bases, with 8 bases separating them. This CDR3 has 13 residues. CDR3 sequence (DNA): TGTGCCAGCAGTGAATACAGCGCGGATGAGCAGTTCTTC. It is translated as CASSEYSADEQFF.

In its sample, this clonotype was seen a few times. The chain uses TRBV29-1 and TRBJ2-5, with D unclear. Germline V gene sequence: CDR1 SQVTM, CDR2 ANQGSEA. The CDR3 runs to 13 residues. V lost 1 base, J lost 4 bases, and 10 bases lay in between. Here the CDR3 reads CSVEGRRRETQYF. The CDR3 DNA is TGCAGCGTTGAAGGCAGGCGGAGAGAGACCCAGTACTTC.

This clonotype was detected only a few times. The gene calls are TRBV19 and TRBJ2-4; a possible D gene is TRBD1 (6 bases). V was cut by 1 base and J by 7 bases, with 8 bases left in between. The CDR3 length is 13 residues. The germline CDR1 and CDR2 sequences are LNHDA and SQIVND (reference sequence). Written as DNA, the CDR3 is TGTGCCAGTAGTATAGTCACAGGGAACATTCAGTACTTC. It specifies CASSIVTGNIQYF.

The chain is built from TRBV5-1 and TRBJ2-3, with no clear D. The V gene's germline CDR1 is SGHRS and CDR2 YFSETQ. The CDR3 is made up of 14 amino acids. V was clipped by 7 bases and J by 0 bases, with 12 bases between them. CDR3 protein: CASRPASSTDTQYF. CDR3 DNA sequence: TGCGCCAGCCGACCCGCTTCTAGCACAGATACGCAGTATTTT.

The rearrangement joins TRBV9 to TRBJ2-6, with no clear D. CDR3 length: 15 amino acids. Trimming shortened V by 4 bases and J by 0 bases, and 8 bases separated the two germline ends. The germline V gene encodes CDR1 SGDLS and CDR2 YYNGEE. CDR3 sequence: CASSTHSSGANVLTF. The CDR3, as DNA: TGTGCCAGCAGCACCCACAGCTCTGGGGCCAACGTCCTGACTTTC.

This clonotype has more than one count but fewer than ten. The CDR3 coding sequence is TGTGCCAGCAGGCATGTCGGGGCTAACCAGCCCCAGCATTTT. Its translation: CASRHVGANQPQHF. This chain joins TRBV12-3 or TRBV12-4 and TRBJ1-5; D may be TRBD1 (5 bases). The CDR3 runs 14 residues. The germline V and J ends were trimmed by 6 bases and 7 bases, with 16 bases remaining between them.

This chain connects TRBV12-3 or TRBV12-4 to TRBJ2-2, with TRBD2 identical over 8 bases. J gave up 7 bases and V 5 bases, and 6 bases lay outside the gene matches. This CDR3 comprises 14 residues. The CDR3 sequence is CASSPGGTVGELFF. CDR3 bases: TGTGCCAGCAGTCCGGGGGGGACGGTCGGGGAGCTGTTTTTT.

J is TRBJ1-2 and V is TRBV29-1; the D is unclear. The V end lost 0 bases, the J end lost 8 bases, and 13 bases lay between the germline ends. The V gene's germline CDR1 is SQVTM and CDR2 ANQGSEA. The CDR3 spans 13 residues. CDR3 sequence: CSVEDRSNGGYTF. The DNA of the CDR3 is TGCAGCGTTGAAGATCGCAGTAACGGAGGCTACACCTTC.